This T cell receptor (beta chain) comes out of a study of T cell responses to AZD1222 COVID-19 vaccine. Study findings and constraints: Donors, mostly white British, included more females; clonal diversity was possibly underestimated. Unmutated variant regions are reportedly targeted by nearly half of spike-specific TCRs.

CDR1 and CDR2 (germline): MNHEY, SVGAGI. The V gene lost 0 bases and the J gene lost 3 bases, with 9 bases spanning the gap. CDR3 size: 15 residues. Measured with immunoSEQ multiplex PCR; TCRdb has only the in-frame clones, and not every one. This sample has fewer than 85,000 clones; approximately 92% occur once, and the top ten carry approximately 30%. Worth noting for this clone: Its cognate antigen is unknown.

The source was peripheral blood, collected on day 0 of AZD1222 vaccination. The receptor was derived from an adult in good health. The V gene is TRBV6-5, the J gene TRBJ1-5, with no clear D. The CDR3 loop is CASSYSGSNNQPQHF. The CDR3 DNA reads as TGTGCCAGCAGTTACTCGGGTAGCAACAATCAGCCCCAGCATTTT.